The clone carrying this T cell receptor (beta chain) was picked up many times. What it recognizes is unknown. RNA transcripts yielded amplified TCR beta CDR3 regions. HTBI primers were used for first-round RT-PCR of the TCR CDR3. MiXCR, applied by TCRdb to the multiplex PCR reads, yields one record per CDR3 protein. The table shows 600,000 to 850,000 distinct CDR3 sequences, with 18% occurring only once. This record belongs to a study of T cells in Graves' hyperthyroidism and ophthalmopathy. Whole-study findings and limits: Separating ophthalmopathy from stable hyperthyroidism was achieved by a 13 V-J model.

Trimming shortened V by 1 base and J by 7 bases, and 14 bases separated the two germline ends. The V gene's germline CDR1 is SGHTA and CDR2 FQGNSA. The length of the CDR3 is 15 residues. The sequencing input was blood. The gene calls are TRBV7-2 and TRBJ2-1; tentatively, D is TRBD1 or TRBD2 (5 bases each). The sequence was obtained from a woman between 50 and 59 years old with Graves' hyperthyroidism that later progressed to Graves' ophthalmopathy. CDR3 protein: CASSLVDRGPNEQFF. The CDR3 region has the DNA TGTGCCAGCAGCTTAGTGGATCGGGGCCCTAATGAGCAGTTCTTC.